This T cell receptor (beta chain) originates from a study of regulatory T cells in long-lasting Graves disease. Described time point: newly diagnosed GD, antithyroid drugs for less than 3 months. PBMC-extracted RNA yielded the TCR library. Per germline, CDR1 SGHAT and CDR2 FQNNGV. The CDR3 loop spans 15 amino acids. This clonotype has ten or more counts. The antigen is not known. An end of the junction differs from the germline gene, which may be a read error. With iRepertoire HTBI primers and Arm-PCR of CDR3 regions, TCR beta libraries were built. MiXCR, applied by TCRdb to the multiplex PCR reads, yields one record per CDR3 protein. Of under 250,000 distinct CDR3 sequences in the sample, roughly 18% are singletons; the top ten hold about 12%. Study conclusions and caveats: The TCR repertoire of persistent Graves' patients was less diverse than that of newly diagnosed ones.

These same records also appear under a second study, on T cells in Graves' hyperthyroidism and ophthalmopathy. Turning to that study: Pregnant or lactating patients were excluded, as were those with uncontrolled infection or other autoimmune disease.

The chain uses TRBV11-2 and TRBJ2-2, with a possible D match to TRBD2 (5 bases). The clonotype originates from a woman aged 25 to 45 with Graves disease. The sample was peripheral blood mononuclear cells (PBMCs), taken at new diagnosis, from a patient treated with antithyroid drugs. CDR3 in amino acids: CASSPWGGPAGEPFF. CDR3 sequence (DNA): TGTGCCAGCAGCCCCTGGGGTGGCCCAGCCGGGGAGCCGTTTTTT.